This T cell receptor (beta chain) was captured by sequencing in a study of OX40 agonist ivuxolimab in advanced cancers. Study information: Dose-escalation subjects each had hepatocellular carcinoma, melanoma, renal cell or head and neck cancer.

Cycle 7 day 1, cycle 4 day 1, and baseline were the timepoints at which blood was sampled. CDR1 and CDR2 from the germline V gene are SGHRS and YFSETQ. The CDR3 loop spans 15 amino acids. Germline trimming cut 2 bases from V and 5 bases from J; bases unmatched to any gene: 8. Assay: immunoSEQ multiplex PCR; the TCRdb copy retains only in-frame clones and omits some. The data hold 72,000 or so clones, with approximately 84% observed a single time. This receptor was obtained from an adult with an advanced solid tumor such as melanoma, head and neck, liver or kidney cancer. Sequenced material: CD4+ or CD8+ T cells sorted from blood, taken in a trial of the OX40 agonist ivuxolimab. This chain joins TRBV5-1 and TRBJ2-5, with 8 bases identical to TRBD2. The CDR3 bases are TGCGCCAGCAGCTTAGGTAATAGCGGGATGGAGACCCAGTACTTC. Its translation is CASSLGNSGMETQYF.